A single sample is the source of the 14 T cell receptor beta chains below, sequenced in a study of cytomegalovirus exposure and HLA in healthy donors listed by TCRdb under 2017. The library was made by the immunoSEQ multiplex PCR assay. For the multiplex PCR, a mixture combining 60 forward primers for TCR Vbeta segments and 13 reverse primers for TCR Jbeta segments was used. TCRdb's version of the immuneACCESS table is confined to in-frame rearrangements and falls short of the full clone set. An unresolved V gene accounts for under half of the shortfall where checked; the remainder is of unknown origin. The sample table contains about 140,000 clones; only one count was recorded for roughly 76% of them. Less than 1.5% of the sample goes to the ten largest clones. What was sequenced was PBMCs. Receptors were obtained from a female donor in good health and CMV-seronegative.

The rearrangement joins TRBV6-1 to TRBJ1-5; TRBD1 is a possible D gene (5 bases). Trimming shortened V by 1 base and J by 5 bases, and 12 bases separated the two germline ends. The length of the CDR3 is 15 residues. Germline V CDR1 and CDR2: MNHNS, SASEGT. The CDR3 loop is CASSEDGDSHQPQHF. The DNA of the CDR3 is TGTGCCAGCAGTGAAGACGGCGACAGCCATCAGCCCCAGCATTTT.

There are a few counts of this clone. Here the CDR3 reads CASSSWAGTGETQYF. The CDR3, as DNA: TGTGCCAGCAGCTCCTGGGCGGGGACCGGGGAGACCCAGTACTTC. This chain uses TRBV11-2 with TRBJ2-5; tentative D call: TRBD2 (6 bases). The CDR3 length is 15 residues. Trimming pared 4 bases from V and 5 bases from J, leaving 17 bases between. The V gene's germline CDR1 is SGHAT and CDR2 FQNNGV.

This chain joins TRBV6-4 and TRBJ2-7; 11 nucleotides align to TRBD1. The ends lost 6 bases at V and 3 bases at J; junction bases unmatched: 7. This CDR3 has 15 residues. Looked up from germline, CDR1 is MRHNA and CDR2 is SNTAGT. This chain's CDR3 is CASSVSGTGGYEQYF. CDR3 DNA: TGTGCCAGCAGCGTCTCCGGGACAGGGGGCTACGAGCAGTACTTC.

This chain links TRBV5-4 with TRBJ1-4; 10 bases match TRBD1. The V gene end was trimmed by 0 bases and the J gene end by 7 bases; junction bases not matched to a gene: 3. This CDR3 spans 15 amino acids. Looked up from germline, CDR1 is SGHNT and CDR2 is YYREEE (reference sequence). CDR3 bases: TGTGCCAGCAGCTTGGACCGACAGGGGGCTGAAAAACTGTTTTTT. Amino acid sequence: CASSLDRQGAEKLFF. Filled out from reference TRBV5-4 and TRBJ1-4, the complete variable domain reads ETGVTQSPTHLIKTRGQQVTLRCSSQSGHNTVSWYQQALGQGPQFIFQYYREEENGRGNFPPRFSGLQFPNYSSELNVNALELDDSALYLCASSLDRQGAEKLFFGSGTQLSVL.

The DNA of the CDR3 is TGTGCCAGCAGTCGACTAGCGGGAGGCCAAACCTACGAGCAGTACTTC. This encodes CASSRLAGGQTYEQYF. This rearrangement joins TRBV7-8 to TRBJ2-7; 13 bases map to TRBD2. The CDR3 length is 16 residues. In germline, CDR1 is SGHVS, CDR2 FQNEAQ. Trimming took 6 bases from V and 2 from J; bases not matched to a gene: 7.

The chain combines TRBV19 with TRBJ2-4; TRBD1 agrees at 7 bases. The CDR3 length is 16 residues. V gave up 4 bases and J gave up 0 bases; unmatched junction bases: 6. Germline loops: CDR1 LNHDA, CDR2 SQIVND (reference sequence). Written as DNA, the CDR3 is TGTGCCAGTAGTACCCGGGACAGTCTAGCCAAAAACATTCAGTACTTC. Translating it yields CASSTRDSLAKNIQYF.

The chain carries TRBV15 and TRBJ2-5, with 8 bases lining up with TRBD1. The germline gives CDR1 LNHNV, CDR2 YYDKDF (reference sequence). The CDR3 covers 15 residues. The V and J ends lost 0 bases and 4 bases, in that order; junction bases with no gene match: 4. The CDR3 region has the DNA TGTGCCACCAGCAGAGATCCCGACAGGGGAGAGACCCAGTACTTC. It yields the protein CATSRDPDRGETQYF. Full variable domain (rest looked up from reference TRBV15 and TRBJ2-5): DAMVIQNPRYQVTQFGKPVTLSCSQTLNHNVMYWYQQKSSQAPKLLFHYYDKDFNNEADTPDNFQSRRPNTSFCFLDIRSPGLGDTAMYLCATSRDPDRGETQYFGPGTRLLVL.

This chain joins TRBV27 and TRBJ1-2; D is perhaps TRBD1 (6 bases). In germline, CDR1 is MNHEY, CDR2 SMNVEV (reference sequence). This CDR3 contains 15 residues. The V and J ends lost 6 bases and 5 bases respectively, with 19 bases between them. The CDR3 spells CASRSPGGANYGYTF. As DNA, the CDR3 is TGTGCCAGCAGGTCCCCGGGGGGGGCCAATTATGGCTACACCTTC.

The chain links TRBV18 to TRBJ1-5, with D possibly TRBD1 on 5 matching bases. V was cut by 2 bases and J by 3 bases, with 8 bases left in between. The CDR3 runs to 14 residues. Germline-derived CDR1 and CDR2 are KGHSH and LQKENI. CDR3 bases: TGTGCCAGCTCACCAGAGACAGACAATCAGCCCCAGCATTTT. Translating gives CASSPETDNQPQHF.

This clone was picked up a small number of times. The rearrangement uses TRBV27 and TRBJ2-7; 9 bases are a match to TRBD1. Germline-derived CDR1 and CDR2 are MNHEY and SMNVEV (reference sequence). The V gene end was trimmed by 5 bases and the J gene end by 3 bases; junction bases not matched to a gene: 5. The CDR3 contains 14 residues. Here the CDR3 reads CASSLWDRVYEQYF. CDR3 sequence (DNA): TGTGCCAGCAGTCTTTGGGACAGGGTCTACGAGCAGTACTTC.

This sequence joins TRBV7-6 and TRBJ2-3, with TRBD2 matching 12 bases. The germline CDR1 and CDR2 sequences are SGHVS and FNYEAQ. V was clipped by 2 bases and J by 4 bases; unmatched bases: 1. The CDR3 has 15 amino acids. The CDR3 reads CASSLLAGGADTQYF. The CDR3 coding sequence is TGTGCCAGCAGCTTACTAGCGGGAGGGGCAGATACGCAGTATTTT.

V is TRBV27 and J is TRBJ1-5; 7 bases match TRBD1. Trimming cost V 3 bases and J 3 bases; bases outside gene matches: 11. From germline, CDR1 is MNHEY and CDR2 SMNVEV (reference sequence). CDR3 length: 17 residues. This chain's CDR3 is CASSFDRAPTNNQPQHF. CDR3 sequence (DNA): TGTGCCAGCAGTTTTGACAGGGCACCCACAAACAATCAGCCCCAGCATTTT.

The chain combines TRBV30 with TRBJ2-5, with D tentatively TRBD1 (6 bases). The V end lost 4 bases, the J end lost 2 bases, and 20 bases lay between the germline ends. CDR1 and CDR2 from the germline V gene are GTSNPN and SVGIG (reference sequence). The CDR3 is 16 residues long. CDR3 in DNA: TGTGCCTGGATTGGGGCTAACAGTCAGGGGCAAGAGACCCAGTACTTC. Translating gives CAWIGANSQGQETQYF. Filled out from reference TRBV30 and TRBJ2-5, the complete variable domain reads SQTIHQWPATLVQPVGSPLSLECTVEGTSNPNLYWYRQAAGRGLQLLFYSVGIGQISSEVPQNLSASRPQDRQFILSSKKLLLSDSGFYLCAWIGANSQGQETQYFGPGTRLLVL.

V usage is TRBV7-9 and J usage is TRBJ2-5; a weak D match, TRBD1 (6 bases). This CDR3 region has 15 residues. V shed 4 bases and J shed 2 bases, with 14 bases lying between them. From germline, CDR1 is SEHNR and CDR2 FQNEAQ (reference sequence). As DNA, the CDR3 is TGTGCCAGCAGCTCCTGGGGGCCAACTCAAGAGACCCAGTACTTC. Residues: CASSSWGPTQETQYF.